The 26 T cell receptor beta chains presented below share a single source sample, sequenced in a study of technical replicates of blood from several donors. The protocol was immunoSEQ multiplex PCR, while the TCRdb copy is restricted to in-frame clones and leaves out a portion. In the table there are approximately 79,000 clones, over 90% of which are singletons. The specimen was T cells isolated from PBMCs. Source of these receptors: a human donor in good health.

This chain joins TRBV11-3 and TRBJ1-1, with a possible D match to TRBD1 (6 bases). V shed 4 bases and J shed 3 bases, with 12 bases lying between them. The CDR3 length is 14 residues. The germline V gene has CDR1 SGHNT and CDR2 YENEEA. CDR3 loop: CASSSGRGDTEAFF. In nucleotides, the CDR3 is TGTGCCAGCAGCTCGGGCAGGGGAGACACTGAAGCTTTCTTT.

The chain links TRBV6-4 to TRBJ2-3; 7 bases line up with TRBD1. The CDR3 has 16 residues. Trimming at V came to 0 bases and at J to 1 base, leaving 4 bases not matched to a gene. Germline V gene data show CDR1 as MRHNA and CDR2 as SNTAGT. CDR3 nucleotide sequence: TGTGCCAGCAGTGACTCGCGACAGGGCGGCACAGATACGCAGTATTTT. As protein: CASSDSRQGGTDTQYF.

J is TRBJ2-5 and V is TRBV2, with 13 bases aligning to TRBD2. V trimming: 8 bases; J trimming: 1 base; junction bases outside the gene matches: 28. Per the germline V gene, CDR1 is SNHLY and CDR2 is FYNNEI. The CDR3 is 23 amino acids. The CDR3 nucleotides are TGTGCCAGCGACCCAGGGACTAGCGGGACGGAGGGCCGATCGGGCCGGACCCAAGAGACCCAGTACTTC. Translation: CASDPGTSGTEGRSGRTQETQYF.

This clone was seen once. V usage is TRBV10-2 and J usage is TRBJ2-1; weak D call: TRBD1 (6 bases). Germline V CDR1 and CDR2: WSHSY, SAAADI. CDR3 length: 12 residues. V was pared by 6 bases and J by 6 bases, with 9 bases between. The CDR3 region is CASRTGSNEQFF. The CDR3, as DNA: TGCGCCAGCAGAACAGGGAGCAATGAGCAGTTCTTC.

The CDR3 loop reads CASSPGHPENTEAFF. CDR3 DNA sequence: TGTGCCAGCAGCCCCGGACACCCAGAGAACACTGAAGCTTTCTTT. The chain employs TRBV6-5 and TRBJ1-1; TRBD1 might be the D (5 bases). The CDR3 consists of 15 residues. Deletions cut 6 bases from V and 1 base from J, with 15 bases between. From germline, CDR1 is MNHEY and CDR2 SVGAGI.

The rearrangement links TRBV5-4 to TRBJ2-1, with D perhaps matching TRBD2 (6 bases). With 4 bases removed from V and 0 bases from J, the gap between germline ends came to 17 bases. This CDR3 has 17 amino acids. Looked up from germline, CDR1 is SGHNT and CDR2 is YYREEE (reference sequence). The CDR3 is CASSPPPGGDSYNEQFF. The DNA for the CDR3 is TGTGCCAGCAGCCCCCCCCCTGGAGGGGACTCCTACAATGAGCAGTTCTTC. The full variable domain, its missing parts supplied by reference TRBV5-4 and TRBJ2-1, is ETGVTQSPTHLIKTRGQQVTLRCSSQSGHNTVSWYQQALGQGPQFIFQYYREEENGRGNFPPRFSGLQFPNYSSELNVNALELDDSALYLCASSPPPGGDSYNEQFFGPGTRLTVL.

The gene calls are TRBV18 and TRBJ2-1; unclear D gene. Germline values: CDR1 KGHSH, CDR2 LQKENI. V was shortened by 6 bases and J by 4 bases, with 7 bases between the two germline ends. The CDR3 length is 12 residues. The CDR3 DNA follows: TGTGCCAGCTCCCCCGGGTACAATGAGCAGTTCTTC. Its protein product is CASSPGYNEQFF.

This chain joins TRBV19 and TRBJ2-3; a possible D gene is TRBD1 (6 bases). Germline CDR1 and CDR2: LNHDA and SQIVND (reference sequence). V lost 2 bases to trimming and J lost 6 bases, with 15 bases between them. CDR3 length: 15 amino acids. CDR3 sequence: CASSINQGRRDTQYF. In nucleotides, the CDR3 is TGTGCCAGTAGTATAAATCAGGGGCGGAGGGATACGCAGTATTTT.

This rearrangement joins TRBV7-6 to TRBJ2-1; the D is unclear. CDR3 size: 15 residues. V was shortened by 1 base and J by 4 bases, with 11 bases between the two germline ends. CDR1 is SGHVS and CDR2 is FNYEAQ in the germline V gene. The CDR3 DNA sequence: TGTGCCAGCAGCTTAGGGAGAGGCCTTTACAATGAGCAGTTCTTC. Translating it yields CASSLGRGLYNEQFF.

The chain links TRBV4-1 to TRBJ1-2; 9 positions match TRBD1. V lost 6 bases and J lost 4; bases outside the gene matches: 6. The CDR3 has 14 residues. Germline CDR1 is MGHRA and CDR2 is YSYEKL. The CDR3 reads CASRPGQGTYGYTF. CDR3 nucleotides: TGCGCCAGCAGGCCGGGACAGGGAACCTATGGCTACACCTTC.

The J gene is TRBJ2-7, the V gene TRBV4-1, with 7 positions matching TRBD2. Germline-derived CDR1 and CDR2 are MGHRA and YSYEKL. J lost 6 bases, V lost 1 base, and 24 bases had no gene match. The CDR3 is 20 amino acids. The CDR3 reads CASSQGGWFGEGEGRGEQYF. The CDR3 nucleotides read TGCGCCAGCAGCCAAGGGGGCTGGTTTGGGGAGGGTGAAGGGCGCGGCGAGCAGTACTTC.

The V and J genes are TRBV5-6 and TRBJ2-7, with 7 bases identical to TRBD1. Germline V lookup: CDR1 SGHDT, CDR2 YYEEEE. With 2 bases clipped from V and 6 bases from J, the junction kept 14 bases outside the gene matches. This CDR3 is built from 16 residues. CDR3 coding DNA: TGTGCCAGCAGCTTCCTCCGGACAGGCACTGCGGGCGAGCAGTACTTC. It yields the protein CASSFLRTGTAGEQYF.

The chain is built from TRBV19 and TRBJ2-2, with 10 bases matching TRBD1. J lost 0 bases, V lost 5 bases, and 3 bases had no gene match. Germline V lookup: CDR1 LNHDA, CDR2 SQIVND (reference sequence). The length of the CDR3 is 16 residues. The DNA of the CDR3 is TGTGCCAGTAGTTTGGGACAGGGGACGAACACCGGGGAGCTGTTTTTT. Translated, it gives CASSLGQGTNTGELFF.

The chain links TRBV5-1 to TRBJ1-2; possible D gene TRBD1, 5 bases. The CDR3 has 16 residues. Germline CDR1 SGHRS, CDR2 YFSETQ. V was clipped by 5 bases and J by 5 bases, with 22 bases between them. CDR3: CASSFAAGRGGYGYTF. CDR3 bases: TGCGCCAGCAGTTTCGCTGCGGGACGCGGGGGATATGGCTACACCTTC.

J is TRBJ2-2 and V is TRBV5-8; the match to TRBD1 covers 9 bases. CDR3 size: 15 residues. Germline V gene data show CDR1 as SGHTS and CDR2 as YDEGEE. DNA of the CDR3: TGTGCAGATCAAACCGGGACAGGGTACACCGGGGAGCTGTTTTTT. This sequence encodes CADQTGTGYTGELFF.

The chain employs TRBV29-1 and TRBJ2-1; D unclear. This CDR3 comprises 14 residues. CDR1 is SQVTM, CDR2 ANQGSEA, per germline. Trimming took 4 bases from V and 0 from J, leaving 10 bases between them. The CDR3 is CSVVTFSSYNEQFF. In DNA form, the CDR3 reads TGCAGCGTTGTAACCTTTAGCTCCTACAATGAGCAGTTCTTC.

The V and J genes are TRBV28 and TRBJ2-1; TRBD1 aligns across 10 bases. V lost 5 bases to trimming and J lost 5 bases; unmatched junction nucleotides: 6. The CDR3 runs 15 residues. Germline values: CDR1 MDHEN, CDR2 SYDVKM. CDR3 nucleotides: TGTGCCAGCAGTCCCGGGACAGGGGCGAACAATGAGCAGTTCTTC. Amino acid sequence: CASSPGTGANNEQFF.

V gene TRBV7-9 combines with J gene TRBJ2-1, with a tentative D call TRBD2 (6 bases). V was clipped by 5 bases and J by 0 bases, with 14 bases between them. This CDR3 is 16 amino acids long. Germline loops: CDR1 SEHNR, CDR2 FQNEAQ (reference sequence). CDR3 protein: CASSPGAGSSYNEQFF. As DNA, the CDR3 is TGTGCCAGCAGCCCCGGTGCGGGGAGCTCCTACAATGAGCAGTTCTTC.

Here the CDR3 DNA reads TGTGCCAGCAGCCTACAAGGCGGACTAGCGGGCACAGATACGCAGTATTTT. Translation: CASSLQGGLAGTDTQYF. The chain recombines TRBV4-2 with TRBJ2-3, with TRBD2 matching 10 bases. The CDR3 runs 17 residues. Germline assignment: CDR1 LGHNA and CDR2 YNFKEQ. Trimming took 4 bases from V and 1 from J; bases not matched to a gene: 8.

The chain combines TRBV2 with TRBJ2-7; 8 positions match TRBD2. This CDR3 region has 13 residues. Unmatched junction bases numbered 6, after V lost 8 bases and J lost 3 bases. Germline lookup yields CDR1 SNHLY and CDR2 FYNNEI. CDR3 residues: CASGDSGDYEQYF. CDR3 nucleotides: TGTGCCAGCGGCGATAGCGGGGACTACGAGCAGTACTTC.

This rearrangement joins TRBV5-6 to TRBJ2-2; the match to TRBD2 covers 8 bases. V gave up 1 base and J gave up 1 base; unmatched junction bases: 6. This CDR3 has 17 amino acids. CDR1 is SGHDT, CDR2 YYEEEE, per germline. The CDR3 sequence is CASSLSVLAGNTGELFF. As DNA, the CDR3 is TGTGCCAGCAGCTTGAGTGTGCTAGCGGGGAACACCGGGGAGCTGTTTTTT.

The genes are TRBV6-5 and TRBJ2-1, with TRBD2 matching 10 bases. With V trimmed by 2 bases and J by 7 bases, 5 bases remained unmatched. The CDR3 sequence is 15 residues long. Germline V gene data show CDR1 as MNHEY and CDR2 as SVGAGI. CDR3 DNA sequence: TGTGCCAGCAGTTACGGTCTAGCGGGAGTAAATGAGCAGTTCTTC. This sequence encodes CASSYGLAGVNEQFF.

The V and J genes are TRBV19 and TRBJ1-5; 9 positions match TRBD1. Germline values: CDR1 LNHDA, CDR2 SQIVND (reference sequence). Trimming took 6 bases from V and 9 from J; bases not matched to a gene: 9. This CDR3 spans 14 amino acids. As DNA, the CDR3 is TGTGCCAGTAGCCGGGACAGGGAAGTTTCGCCCCAGCATTTT. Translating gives CASSRDREVSPQHF. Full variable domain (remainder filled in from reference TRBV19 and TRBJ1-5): DGGITQSPKYLFRKEGQNVTLSCEQNLNHDAMYWYRQDPGQGLRLIYYSQIVNDFQKGDIAEGYSVSREKKESFPLTVTSAQKNPTAFYLCASSRDREVSPQHFGDGTRLSIL.

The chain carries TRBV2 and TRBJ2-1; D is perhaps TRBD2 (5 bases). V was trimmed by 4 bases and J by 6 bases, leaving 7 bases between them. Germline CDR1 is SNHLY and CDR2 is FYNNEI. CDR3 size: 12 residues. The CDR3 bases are TGTGCCAGCAGTGTTCGGGGCAATGAGCAGTTCTTC. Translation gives CASSVRGNEQFF.

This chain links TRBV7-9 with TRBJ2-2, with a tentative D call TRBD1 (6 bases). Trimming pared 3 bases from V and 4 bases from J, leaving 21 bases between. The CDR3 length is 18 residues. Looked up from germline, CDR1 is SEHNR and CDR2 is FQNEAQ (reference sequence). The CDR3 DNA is TGTGCCAGCAGCTTCCCGGACAGACTCAGGGGTGGCACCGGGGAGCTGTTTTTT. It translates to CASSFPDRLRGGTGELFF.

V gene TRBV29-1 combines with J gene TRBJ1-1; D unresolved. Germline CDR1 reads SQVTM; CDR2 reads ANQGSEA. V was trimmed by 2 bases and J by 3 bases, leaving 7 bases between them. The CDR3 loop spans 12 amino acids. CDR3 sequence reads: CSVETGDTEAFF. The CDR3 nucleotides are TGCAGCGTTGAAACCGGGGACACTGAAGCTTTCTTT.